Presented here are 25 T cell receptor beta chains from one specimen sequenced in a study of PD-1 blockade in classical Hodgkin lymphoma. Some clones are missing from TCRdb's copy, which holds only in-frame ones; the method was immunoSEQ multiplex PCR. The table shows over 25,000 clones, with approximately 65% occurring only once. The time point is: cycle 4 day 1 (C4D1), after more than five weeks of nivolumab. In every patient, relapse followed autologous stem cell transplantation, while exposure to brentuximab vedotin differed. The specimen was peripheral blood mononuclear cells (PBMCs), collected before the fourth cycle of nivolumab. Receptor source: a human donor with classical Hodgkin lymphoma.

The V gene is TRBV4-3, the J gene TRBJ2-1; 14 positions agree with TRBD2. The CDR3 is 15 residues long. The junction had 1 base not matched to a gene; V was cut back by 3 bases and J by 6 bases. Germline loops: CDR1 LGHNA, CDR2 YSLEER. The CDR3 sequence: CASSQTSGRGNEQFF. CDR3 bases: TGCGCCAGCAGCCAGACTAGCGGGAGGGGCAATGAGCAGTTCTTC.

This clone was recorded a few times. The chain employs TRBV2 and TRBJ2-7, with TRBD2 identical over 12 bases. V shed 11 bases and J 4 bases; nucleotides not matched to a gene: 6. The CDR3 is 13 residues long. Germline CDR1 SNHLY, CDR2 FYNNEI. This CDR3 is CAVETSGSYEQYF. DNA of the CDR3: TGTGCCGTTGAGACTAGCGGGAGTTACGAGCAGTACTTC.

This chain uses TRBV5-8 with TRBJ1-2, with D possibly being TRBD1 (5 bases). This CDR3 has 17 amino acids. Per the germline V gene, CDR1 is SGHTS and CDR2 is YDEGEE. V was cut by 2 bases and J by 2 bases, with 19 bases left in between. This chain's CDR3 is CASSFDRTREKNYGYTF. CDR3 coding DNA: TGTGCCAGCAGCTTCGACCGTACCAGGGAAAAGAACTATGGCTACACCTTC.

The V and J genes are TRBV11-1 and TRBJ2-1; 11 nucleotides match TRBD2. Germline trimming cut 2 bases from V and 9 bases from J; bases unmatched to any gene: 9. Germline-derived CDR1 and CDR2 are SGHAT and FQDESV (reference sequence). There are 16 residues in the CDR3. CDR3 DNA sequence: TGTGCCAGCAGCTTACACGAAGGTAGCGGGAGGGGTGAGCAGTTCTTC. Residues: CASSLHEGSGRGEQFF.

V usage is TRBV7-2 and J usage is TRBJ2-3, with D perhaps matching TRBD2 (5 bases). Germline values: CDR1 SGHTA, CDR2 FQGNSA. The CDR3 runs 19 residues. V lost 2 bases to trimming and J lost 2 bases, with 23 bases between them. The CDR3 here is CASSLIALPGLTSTDTQYF. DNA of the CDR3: TGTGCCAGCAGCTTAATAGCGTTGCCGGGCCTTACCTCCACAGATACGCAGTATTTT.

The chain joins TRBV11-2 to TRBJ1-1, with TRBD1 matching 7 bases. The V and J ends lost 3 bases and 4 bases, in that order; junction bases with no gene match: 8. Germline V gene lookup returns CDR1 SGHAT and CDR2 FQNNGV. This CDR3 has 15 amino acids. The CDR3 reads CASSFGTVKVTEAFF. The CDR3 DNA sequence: TGTGCCAGCAGCTTCGGGACAGTCAAGGTCACTGAAGCTTTCTTT.

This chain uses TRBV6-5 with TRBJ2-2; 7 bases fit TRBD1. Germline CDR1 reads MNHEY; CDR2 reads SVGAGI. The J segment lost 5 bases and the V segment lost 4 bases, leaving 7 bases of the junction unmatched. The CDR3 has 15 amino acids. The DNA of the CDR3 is TGTGCCAGCAGTTGGTTAGGGGGCGCGACCGGGGAGCTGTTTTTT. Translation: CASSWLGGATGELFF.

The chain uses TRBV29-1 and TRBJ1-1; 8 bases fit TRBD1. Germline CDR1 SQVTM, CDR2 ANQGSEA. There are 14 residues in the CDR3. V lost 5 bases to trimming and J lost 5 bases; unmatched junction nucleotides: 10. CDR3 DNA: TGCAGCGTTTCCCCCCCAGGGGGCGTGACTGAAGCTTTCTTT. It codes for CSVSPPGGVTEAFF.

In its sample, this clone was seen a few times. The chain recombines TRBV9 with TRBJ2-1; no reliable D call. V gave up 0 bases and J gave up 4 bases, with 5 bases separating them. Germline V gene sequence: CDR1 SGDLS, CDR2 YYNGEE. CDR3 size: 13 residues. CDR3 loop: CASSVVAYNEQFF. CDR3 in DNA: TGTGCCAGCAGCGTAGTTGCTTACAATGAGCAGTTCTTC.

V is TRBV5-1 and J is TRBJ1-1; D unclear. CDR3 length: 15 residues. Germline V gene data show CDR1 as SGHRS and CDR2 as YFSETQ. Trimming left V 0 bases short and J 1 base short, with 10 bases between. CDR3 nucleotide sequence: TGCGCCAGCAGCTTGGCCGTGGGCCCGAACACTGAAGCTTTCTTT. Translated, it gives CASSLAVGPNTEAFF.

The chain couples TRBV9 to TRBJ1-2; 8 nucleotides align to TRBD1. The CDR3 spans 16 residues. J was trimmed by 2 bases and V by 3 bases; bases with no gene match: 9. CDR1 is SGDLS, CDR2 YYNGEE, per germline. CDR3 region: CASSAPLHRGNYGYTF. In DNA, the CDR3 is TGTGCCAGCAGCGCACCCCTACACAGGGGGAACTATGGCTACACCTTC.

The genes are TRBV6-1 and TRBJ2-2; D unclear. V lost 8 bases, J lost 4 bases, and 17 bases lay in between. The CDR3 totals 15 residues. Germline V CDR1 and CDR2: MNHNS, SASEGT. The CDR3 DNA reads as TGTGCCAGCGAAACAAGTGCTGACCGCACCGGGGAGCTGTTTTTT. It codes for CASETSADRTGELFF.

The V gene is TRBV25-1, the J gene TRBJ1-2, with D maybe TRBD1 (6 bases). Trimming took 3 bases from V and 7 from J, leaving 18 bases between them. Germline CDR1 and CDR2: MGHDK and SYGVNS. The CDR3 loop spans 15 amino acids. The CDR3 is CASSDRSRGDSGYTF. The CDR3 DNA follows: TGTGCCAGCAGTGATAGGTCCAGGGGAGACAGTGGCTACACCTTC.

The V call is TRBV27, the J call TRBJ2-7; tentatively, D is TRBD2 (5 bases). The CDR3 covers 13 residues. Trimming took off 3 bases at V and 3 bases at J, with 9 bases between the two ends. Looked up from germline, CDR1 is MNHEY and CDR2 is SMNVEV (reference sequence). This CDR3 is CASSFRGDYEQYF. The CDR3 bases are TGTGCCAGCAGTTTTCGGGGAGACTACGAGCAGTACTTC.

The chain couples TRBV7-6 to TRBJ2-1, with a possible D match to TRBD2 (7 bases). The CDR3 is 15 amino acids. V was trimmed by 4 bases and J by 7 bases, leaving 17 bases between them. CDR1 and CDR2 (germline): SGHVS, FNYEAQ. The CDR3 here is CASSSPGGLGNEQFF. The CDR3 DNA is TGTGCCAGCAGCTCTCCGGGGGGCTTGGGGAATGAGCAGTTCTTC. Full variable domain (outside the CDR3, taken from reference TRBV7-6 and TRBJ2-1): GAGVSQSPRYKVTKRGQDVALRCDPISGHVSLYWYRQALGQGPEFLTYFNYEAQQDKSGLPNDRFSAERPEGSISTLTIQRTEQRDSAMYRCASSSPGGLGNEQFFGPGTRLTVL.

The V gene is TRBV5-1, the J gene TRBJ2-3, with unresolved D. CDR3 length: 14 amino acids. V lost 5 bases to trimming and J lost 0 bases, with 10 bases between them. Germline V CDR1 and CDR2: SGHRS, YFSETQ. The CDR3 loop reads CASSGGGSTDTQYF. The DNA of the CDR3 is TGCGCCAGCAGTGGCGGTGGTAGCACAGATACGCAGTATTTT.

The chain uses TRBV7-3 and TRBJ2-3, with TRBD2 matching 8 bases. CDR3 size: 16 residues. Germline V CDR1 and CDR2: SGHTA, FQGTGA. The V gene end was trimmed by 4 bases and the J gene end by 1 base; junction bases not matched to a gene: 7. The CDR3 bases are TGTGCCAGCAGCTCCTCACCCGGGAGGGGCACAGATACGCAGTATTTT. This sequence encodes CASSSSPGRGTDTQYF.

The CDR3: CASSEAWGNTEAFF. The CDR3 DNA reads as TGTGCCAGCAGTGAAGCTTGGGGGAACACTGAAGCTTTCTTT. The chain links TRBV6-1 to TRBJ1-1; D unclear. V gave up 0 bases and J gave up 1 base, with 6 bases separating them. The CDR3 loop spans 14 amino acids. Germline V gene lookup returns CDR1 MNHNS and CDR2 SASEGT.

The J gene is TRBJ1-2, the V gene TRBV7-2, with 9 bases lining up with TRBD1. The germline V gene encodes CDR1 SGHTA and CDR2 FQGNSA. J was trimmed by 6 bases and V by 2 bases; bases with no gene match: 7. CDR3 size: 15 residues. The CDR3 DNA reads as TGTGCCAGCAGCTTAAGGATCCGGACAGGGGATGGCTACACCTTC. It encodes CASSLRIRTGDGYTF.

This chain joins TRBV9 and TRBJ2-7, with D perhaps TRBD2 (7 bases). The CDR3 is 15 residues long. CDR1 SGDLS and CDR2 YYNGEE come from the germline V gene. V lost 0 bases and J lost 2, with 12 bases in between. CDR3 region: CASSVEGGGPYEQYF. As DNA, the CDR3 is TGTGCCAGCAGCGTAGAAGGGGGGGGACCCTACGAGCAGTACTTC.

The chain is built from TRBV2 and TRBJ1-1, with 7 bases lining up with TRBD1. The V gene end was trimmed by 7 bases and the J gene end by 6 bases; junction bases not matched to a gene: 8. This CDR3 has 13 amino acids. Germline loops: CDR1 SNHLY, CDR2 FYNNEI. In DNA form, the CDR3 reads TGTGCCAGCAATGTAAGACAGGGCCCTGAAGCTTTCTTT. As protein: CASNVRQGPEAFF.

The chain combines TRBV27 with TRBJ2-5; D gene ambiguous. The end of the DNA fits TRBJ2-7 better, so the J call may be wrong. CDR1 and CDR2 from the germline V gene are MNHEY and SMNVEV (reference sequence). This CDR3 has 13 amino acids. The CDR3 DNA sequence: TGTGCCAGCAGTTTCCACGGCTCCTACGAGCAGTACTTC. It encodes CASSFHGSYEQYF.

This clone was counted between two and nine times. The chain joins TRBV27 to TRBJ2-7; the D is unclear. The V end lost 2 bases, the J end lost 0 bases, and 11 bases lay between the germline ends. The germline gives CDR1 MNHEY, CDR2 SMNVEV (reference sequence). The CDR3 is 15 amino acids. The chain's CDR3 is CASSLTPWSSYEQYF. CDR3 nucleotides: TGTGCCAGCAGTTTAACCCCCTGGTCCTCCTACGAGCAGTACTTC.

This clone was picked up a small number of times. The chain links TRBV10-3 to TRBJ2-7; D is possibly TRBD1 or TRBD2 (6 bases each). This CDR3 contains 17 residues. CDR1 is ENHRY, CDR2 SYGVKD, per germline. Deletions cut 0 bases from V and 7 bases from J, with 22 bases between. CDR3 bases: TGTGCCATCAGTGAGTCGATAGGGGGGACGGTTCCGCTTGAGCAGTACTTC. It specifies CAISESIGGTVPLEQYF.

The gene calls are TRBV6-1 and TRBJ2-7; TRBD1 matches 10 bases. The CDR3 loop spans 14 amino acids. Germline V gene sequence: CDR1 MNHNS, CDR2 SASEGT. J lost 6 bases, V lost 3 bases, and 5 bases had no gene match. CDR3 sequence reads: CASSEGTGVGEQYF. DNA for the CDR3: TGTGCCAGCAGTGAGGGGACAGGGGTGGGCGAGCAGTACTTC.